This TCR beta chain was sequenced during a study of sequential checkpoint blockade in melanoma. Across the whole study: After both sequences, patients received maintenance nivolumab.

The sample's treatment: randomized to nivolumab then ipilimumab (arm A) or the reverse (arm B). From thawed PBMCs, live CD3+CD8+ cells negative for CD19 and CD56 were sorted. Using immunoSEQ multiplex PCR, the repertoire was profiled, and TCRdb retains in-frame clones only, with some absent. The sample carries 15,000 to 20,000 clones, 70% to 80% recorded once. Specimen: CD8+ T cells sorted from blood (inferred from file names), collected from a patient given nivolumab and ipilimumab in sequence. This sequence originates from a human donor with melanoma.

CDR3 sequence (DNA): TGTGCCAGCGGTATCAGCTCCTACGAGCAGTACTTC. This gives the protein CASGISSYEQYF. The genes are TRBV25-1 and TRBJ2-7, with unresolved D. Germline values: CDR1 MGHDK, CDR2 SYGVNS. V was trimmed by 8 bases and J by 0 bases, leaving 8 bases between them. The CDR3 is 12 amino acids.